The 22 T cell receptor beta chains below were found in one sample sequenced in a study of T-cell reconstitution after alpha-beta-depleted transplantation in children. A TCRbeta library incorporating unique molecular identifiers was prepared. One entry per CDR3 protein, called by TCRdb with MiXCR from the PCR reads. The data hold some 81,000 distinct CDR3 sequences, with roughly 14% observed a single time. Sequences were derived from PBMCs, mostly from graft donor cells, sampled 180 days after TCRalphabeta/CD19-depleted stem cell transplant. All receptors come from a male patient under 10 years old who had a stem cell transplant for acute lymphoblastic leukemia, so the T cells may come from the graft donor.

This clonotype was seen ten or more times. The chain is built from TRBV20-1 and TRBJ2-6; D is unresolved. V shed 5 bases and J shed 0 bases, with 8 bases lying between them. The length of the CDR3 is 14 residues. CDR1 DFQATT and CDR2 SNEGSKA come from the germline V gene (reference sequence). The CDR3 DNA sequence: TGCAGTGCTGCGGTATCCTCTGGGGCCAACGTCCTGACTTTC. It yields the protein CSAAVSSGANVLTF.

In this sample, this clonotype turned up many times. The gene calls are TRBV6-2 or TRBV6-3 and TRBJ2-1, with D perhaps matching TRBD1 or TRBD2 (6 bases each). V was pared by 2 bases and J by 8 bases, with 25 bases between. The CDR3 runs 18 residues. The germline V gene has CDR1 MNHEY and CDR2 SVGEGT. CDR3 residues: CASSYLPISGASPHEQFF. CDR3 nucleotide sequence: TGTGCCAGCAGTTACCTGCCAATCTCGGGGGCCTCACCCCATGAGCAGTTCTTC.

The rearrangement links TRBV28 to TRBJ2-5; 7 positions match TRBD2. The CDR3 runs 13 residues. The germline V gene has CDR1 MDHEN and CDR2 SYDVKM. Trimming at V came to 3 bases and at J to 5 bases, leaving 3 bases not matched to a gene. This chain's CDR3 is CASSFRGGETQYF. The CDR3 DNA follows: TGTGCCAGCAGTTTTCGGGGAGGGGAGACCCAGTACTTC.

This clonotype occurred a few times. The V gene is TRBV24-1, the J gene TRBJ2-7; the D gene is possibly TRBD2 (5 bases). The V gene lost 2 bases and the J gene lost 1 base, with 5 bases spanning the gap. Germline lookup yields CDR1 KGHDR and CDR2 SFDVKD. This CDR3 has 13 residues. Written as DNA, the CDR3 is TGTGCCACCAGTGATTGGAGGTCCTACGAGCAGTACTTC. It codes for CATSDWRSYEQYF.

The chain employs TRBV7-9 and TRBJ2-7; TRBD1 is a possible D gene (5 bases). V dropped 1 base and J dropped 6 bases, with 13 bases sitting between them. The CDR3 is made up of 14 amino acids. Germline CDR1 reads SEHNR; CDR2 reads FQNEAQ (reference sequence). CDR3 loop: CASSLVVGVGEQYF. The CDR3 DNA sequence: TGTGCCAGCAGCTTAGTAGTAGGGGTTGGCGAGCAGTACTTC.

This clonotype has more than one count but fewer than ten. The J gene is TRBJ2-1, the V gene TRBV30; the D gene is possibly TRBD1 (5 bases). Trimming took off 3 bases at V and 14 bases at J, with 17 bases between the two ends. Germline CDR1 is GTSNPN and CDR2 is SVGIG (reference sequence). This CDR3 contains 12 residues. In nucleotides, the CDR3 is TGTGCCTGGAGAAGGGGTAAGAGGACCGAGTTCTTC. As protein: CAWRRGKRTEFF.

This clonotype showed up many times. The chain is built from TRBV7-9 and TRBJ2-3; D is ambiguous. The ends were cut back, 0 bases at V and 8 bases at J, with 18 bases in the middle. Germline V gene data show CDR1 as SEHNR and CDR2 as FQNEAQ (reference sequence). The CDR3 spans 16 residues. The DNA for the CDR3 is TGTGCCAGCAGCTTAGCGCCGTCCGGGTTCGGCGGTACGCAGTATTTT. Translated: CASSLAPSGFGGTQYF.

Ten or more counts support this clonotype. The chain joins TRBV12-3 or TRBV12-4 to TRBJ2-6; D is ambiguous. V was clipped by 5 bases and J by 4 bases, with 12 bases between them. CDR3 length: 15 amino acids. CDR3 amino acids: CASSDDTRGANVLTF. DNA for the CDR3: TGTGCCAGCAGTGACGACACCAGGGGGGCCAACGTCCTGACTTTC.

This clonotype was counted only a few times. The rearrangement links TRBV20-1 to TRBJ2-3; D is perhaps TRBD2 (6 bases). Germline V gene lookup returns CDR1 DFQATT and CDR2 SNEGSKA (reference sequence). CDR3 length: 12 residues. Trimming removed 4 bases at V and 4 bases at J, with 9 bases between. The CDR3 sequence is CSAIRLADTQYF. The CDR3 nucleotides read TGCAGTGCTATCAGACTAGCAGATACGCAGTATTTT.

The chain recombines TRBV12-3 or TRBV12-4 with TRBJ1-5; D is ambiguous. The CDR3 runs 12 residues. Between the trimmed V and J ends, which lost 2 bases and 7 bases, there was a span of 6 bases. The CDR3 here is CASSLWEQPQHF. The CDR3 nucleotides are TGTGCCAGCAGTTTATGGGAACAGCCCCAGCATTTT.

The rearrangement uses TRBV9 and TRBJ2-1; 7 nucleotides align to TRBD1. This CDR3 comprises 13 residues. The V gene end was trimmed by 0 bases and the J gene end by 9 bases; junction bases not matched to a gene: 3. The germline V gene has CDR1 SGDLS and CDR2 YYNGEE. DNA for the CDR3: TGTGCCAGCAGCGTAGGACAGGGCGCTGAGCAGTTCTTC. Protein product: CASSVGQGAEQFF.

In this sample, this clonotype turned up a few times. V and J are TRBV2 and TRBJ2-1; a weak D match, TRBD1 (6 bases). Trimming shortened V by 8 bases and J by 15 bases, and 14 bases separated the two germline ends. The CDR3 covers 10 residues. Germline assignment: CDR1 SNHLY and CDR2 FYNNEI. Here the CDR3 DNA reads TGTGCCAGCGACGGGACAAGATCGTTCTTC. Amino acids: CASDGTRSFF.

The chain recombines TRBV28 with TRBJ1-2; D remains ambiguous. The germline gives CDR1 MDHEN, CDR2 SYDVKM. The CDR3 covers 13 residues. Trimming shortened V by 4 bases and J by 6 bases, and 12 bases separated the two germline ends. CDR3: CASSSKRKDGYTF. The CDR3 bases are TGTGCCAGCAGTTCAAAAAGAAAGGATGGCTACACCTTC.

This clonotype was observed a few times. This sequence joins TRBV20-1 and TRBJ2-7; TRBD1 aligns across 9 bases. There are 16 residues in the CDR3. Germline-derived CDR1 and CDR2 are DFQATT and SNEGSKA (reference sequence). Trimming cost V 5 bases and J 4 bases; bases outside gene matches: 15. As DNA, the CDR3 is TGCAGTGCTCAACCTCAACCGGGACAGGGTCTTTACGAGCAGTACTTC. It translates to CSAQPQPGQGLYEQYF.

The sample holds one count of this clonotype. This chain connects TRBV6-1 to TRBJ2-5; 8 bases align to TRBD1. Germline-derived CDR1 and CDR2 are MNHNS and SASEGT. The CDR3 is 15 amino acids. With 6 bases clipped from V and 1 base from J, the junction kept 7 bases outside the gene matches. CDR3 in DNA: TGTGCCAGCAGGAGAGAAACAGGGGGCCAAGAGACCCAGTACTTC. Translated: CASRRETGGQETQYF.

Regarding this clonotype: Compared with germline, one end of the junction differs, possibly owing to a read error. The chain carries TRBV6-5 and TRBJ1-1, with 7 bases that match TRBD1. The CDR3 loop spans 15 amino acids. Germline CDR1 MNHEY, CDR2 SVGAGI. The CDR3 protein is CASSYSGGAYTEAFF. For the CDR3, the DNA is TGTGCCAGCAGTTATTCAGGGGGGGCTTACACCGAAGCTTTCTTT.

A few counts support this clonotype. This rearrangement joins TRBV10-3 to TRBJ1-2; D is unclear. The V end lost 0 bases, the J end lost 2 bases, and 7 bases lay between the germline ends. This CDR3 region has 14 residues. CDR1 and CDR2 from the germline V gene are ENHRY and SYGVKD. The CDR3 nucleotides are TGTGCCATCAGTGAGTCGTGGGTCAACTATGGCTACACCTTC. Amino acids: CAISESWVNYGYTF.

The chain couples TRBV12-3 or TRBV12-4 to TRBJ1-1; perhaps TRBD1 as D (6 bases). The CDR3 extends over 14 amino acids. Trimming removed 7 bases from V and 11 bases from J, with 23 bases in between. CDR3 in DNA: TGTGCCAGCACCCTCGCGGCCGGGGGGCCAAATGCTTTCTTT. This encodes CASTLAAGGPNAFF.

This clonotype is medium-sized by share. The gene calls are TRBV7-9 and TRBJ2-7, with TRBD2 matching over 7 bases. There are 15 residues in the CDR3. The germline V gene has CDR1 SEHNR and CDR2 FQNEAQ (reference sequence). The junction had 8 bases not matched to a gene; V was cut back by 1 base and J by 5 bases. CDR3 sequence reads: CASSLGYGTNHEQYF. CDR3 nucleotides: TGTGCCAGCAGCTTAGGTTACGGGACTAACCACGAGCAGTACTTC.

The chain joins TRBV7-2 to TRBJ2-7; 7 bases are shared with TRBD1. The length of the CDR3 is 16 residues. CDR1 is SGHTA and CDR2 is FQGNSA in the germline V gene. After removal of 2 bases from V and 2 bases from J, the junction contained 9 bases not matched to a gene. CDR3 nucleotides: TGTGCCAGCAGCTTAACCAGGGGGACAGTTGCCTACGAGCAGTACTTC. Amino acid sequence: CASSLTRGTVAYEQYF.

In this sample, this clonotype turned up a few times. V gene TRBV27 combines with J gene TRBJ2-7; a possible D gene is TRBD1 (5 bases). Germline CDR1 is MNHEY and CDR2 is SMNVEV (reference sequence). The CDR3 consists of 12 residues. Trimming removed 11 bases at V and 7 bases at J, with 18 bases between. In DNA form, the CDR3 reads TGTGCCTCCGGACATACTCCTACGGAGCAGTACTTC. Translation: CASGHTPTEQYF.

This clonotype appeared a few times. CDR3 residues: CASSQDGRTSYTF. In DNA form, the CDR3 reads TGCGCCAGCAGCCAAGACGGTCGGACTTCTTACACCTTC. This sequence joins TRBV4-3 and TRBJ1-2; D is undetermined. CDR1 and CDR2 (germline): LGHNA, YSLEER. Trimming shortened V by 0 bases and J by 11 bases, and 13 bases separated the two germline ends. The CDR3 totals 13 residues.